This TCR beta chain is drawn from a study of cytomegalovirus exposure and HLA in healthy donors (TCRdb year 2017). About the full investigation: A later analysis indicated that the 95 to 150 validation repertoires were generated on the platform also employed for the 700 or so repertoires of the first cohort. The study aimed to test whether signatures of past pathogen exposure could be identified by cataloging public T cell receptors. A separate validation cohort of over 95 different subjects was used in addition to the roughly 700-subject first cohort. High-throughput TCR immunosequencing, statistical association of individual TCRs with disease status, and machine learning were combined to predict cytomegalovirus infection status. The full study reports these points: It was suggested by the authors that the approach could potentially be generalized to other disease states and immunological phenotypes. Subsequent analysis determined that TCRs grouped into clusters in the first cohort also showed a tendency toward co-occurrence across the 90 to 150 validation repertoires, and about 94% of cluster scores exceeded 0. Across donors, most TCR sequences were observed very rarely, whereas some public TCRs were present in many individuals. In vitro tests confirmed that a few of the cytomegalovirus-associated TCR beta chains recognize cytomegalovirus antigens. A later analysis had no HLA typing for the validation cohort, so co-occurrence there was scored across all 110 or so repertoires. The study gave a list of under 200 TCR beta chains associated with cytomegalovirus. The classifier was reported to diagnose cytomegalovirus status with high specificity and sensitivity in both the original and validation cohorts.

Donors formed part of the validation cohort, which comprised some 120 subjects and was distinct from the first cohort of some 700 subjects. Its CDR3 holds 15 amino acids, cysteine through phenylalanine. Only the CDR3 DNA is retained, 45 bases long and in frame from the first base. The germline V gene encodes CDR1 MDHEN and CDR2 SYDVKM. The V end gives up 5 bases and the J end 1 base, leaving 7 bases in the junction not matched to a gene. Of note for this clone: Its antigen is currently not known. Base qualities are not provided; no much larger clone lies one nucleotide away.

Libraries were made using the immunoSEQ multiplex PCR assay. As for how the authors treated the data: A statistical classification framework was built for diagnosing cytomegalovirus status from the catalog of TCR beta chain sequences. TCRdb carries this immuneACCESS record with in-frame sequences only. Its versions omit some clonotypes, under half of them owing to an unresolved V gene in the studies checked, with the rest unexplained. The V and J calls and clone size were taken over from that table, and D and trimming were inferred from the DNA. The sample table lists 130,000 to 150,000 clones, roughly 90% of them with a count of one. The ten largest clonotypes hold less than 3.5% of the sample.

The rearranged chain carries TRBV28 and TRBJ2-5; the central 7 bases match TRBD2. The source material was PBMCs. This sequence originates from a man younger than 30 in good health and CMV-seronegative. The DNA sequence reads TGTGCCAGCAGTCTCCCATCTAGCGGCCAAGAGACCCAGTACTTC. The translation is CASSLPSSGQETQYF.